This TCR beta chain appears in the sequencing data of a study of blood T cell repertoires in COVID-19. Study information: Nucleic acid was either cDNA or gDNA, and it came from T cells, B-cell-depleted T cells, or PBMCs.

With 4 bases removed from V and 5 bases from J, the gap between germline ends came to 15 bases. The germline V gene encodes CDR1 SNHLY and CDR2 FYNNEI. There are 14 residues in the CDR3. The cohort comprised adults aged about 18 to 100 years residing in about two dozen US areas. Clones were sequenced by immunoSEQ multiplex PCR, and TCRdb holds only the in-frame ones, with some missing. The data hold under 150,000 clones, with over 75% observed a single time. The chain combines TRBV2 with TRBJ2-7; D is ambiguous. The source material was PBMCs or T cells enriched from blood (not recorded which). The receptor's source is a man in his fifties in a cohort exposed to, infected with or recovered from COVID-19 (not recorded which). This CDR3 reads CASSASFWANEQYF. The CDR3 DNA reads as TGTGCCAGCAGTGCCTCCTTTTGGGCGAACGAGCAGTACTTC.